This entry describes one T cell receptor beta chain. Its antigen is not yet known. The input lacks base qualities; no much larger clone sits a single base away. The sample carries other DNA sequences with the same CDR3. The CDR3 runs 11 amino acids, cysteine and phenylalanine included. Only CDR3 DNA is held: 33 bases, read in frame from base 1. Sequences MDHEN (CDR1) and SYDVKM (CDR2) are obtained from the germline V gene. V is clipped by 8 bases and J by 2 bases, and the sequence between their germline boundaries is 6 bases long. Participants in the prospective study were enrolled through a virtual design, were aged about 18 to 90 years, and lived in 20 to 30 United States geographic areas. In the prospective study, cohorts were assigned on the basis of participant-reported clinical history obtained from a screening survey and a study questionnaire. For ImmuneRACE Cohort 3, a participant was defined as recovered based on two consecutive negative NP/OP PCR tests, clearance by a healthcare professional, or resolution of symptoms. Each participant in the prospective study had whole blood, serum and a nasopharyngeal or oropharyngeal swab collected by mobile phlebotomists. Participants in the prospective study had the option to provide additional blood draws and questionnaires over an approximately 2-month period. Before DNA extraction, blood samples from the prospective study were shipped at room temperature or frozen.

The data were taken from a study of blood T cell repertoires in COVID-19 (dated by TCRdb to the early 2020s). With regard to the full study: Collaborator samples came from the United States, Italy and Spain and covered acute and convalescent phases of COVID-19. Samples were obtained from the ongoing ImmuneRACE study (first 160 participants) and from approximately 1,200 subjects provided by 6 global collaborators. Where HLA class I and class II types were available, the types were taken from metadata supplied by the sample provider, not from assay-based typing. The sample metadata nearly always contained a de-identified subject ID, COVID-19 status, age in years and sex. The material from the prospective study consisted of cDNA or gDNA derived from T cells, B-cell-depleted T cells, or PBMCs. Subjects who had been exposed to COVID-19, were actively infected with it, or had recovered from it provided the deeply sampled blood TCRbeta repertoires that made up the dataset. A freely available public database, intended as a resource for researchers studying the immune response to SARS-CoV-2, is where the repertoires were released.

TCRbeta CDR3 regions were amplified from genomic DNA using the immunoSEQ Assay, a bias-controlled multiplex PCR. The published analysis was carried out like this. The number of nucleated cells in each sample was estimated by amplification of reference gene primers within the assay. To quantify the absolute abundance of each unique TCRbeta CDR3 rearrangement, sequence reads were collapsed and filtered. For each sample, productive Simpson clonality was calculated by taking the square root of Simpson's diversity index across productive rearrangements. Here the immuneACCESS table is served through TCRdb, limited to in-frame sequences with V and J called. Missing clones are a known gap in these copies; in checked studies unresolved V genes cover under half, and the rest lacks a known reason. V, J and clone size are taken as reported in that table, and D and trimming were inferred from the DNA itself. The sample records approximately 190,000 clones, about 80% of which are singletons. The ten largest make up around 7.5% of the sample.

What the work shows at the level of the full study, not this receptor alone: The quantity of clinical and demographic metadata differed by source and by participant and was supplied without curation.

The chain is assembled from TRBV28 and TRBJ1-1, with no confident D gene call. Sequencing was carried out using PBMCs or T cells enriched from blood (not recorded which). The clonotype was recovered from a man aged 35 to 55 who had recovered from COVID-19. This receptor carries the CDR3 CASYSNTEAFF. The nucleotides are TGTGCCAGCTACAGTAACACTGAAGCTTTCTTT. Reference TRBV28 and TRBJ1-1 proteins supply the regions before and after the CDR3; the full variable domain is: DVKVTQSSRYLVKRTGEKVFLECVQDMDHENMFWYRQDPGLGLRLIYFSYDVKMKEKGDIPEGYSVSREKKERFSLILESASTNQTSMYLCASYSNTEAFFGQGTRLTVV.